These 13 T cell receptor beta chains share one sample of origin, sequenced in a study of beta chain features in type 1 diabetes. Findings and limits, study-wide: Moderate but significant shortening of TCRB CDR3s was recorded in all four CD4+ subsets from Type 1 diabetes patients.

No antigen is known for these receptors. Expressed TCRB transcripts got sequenced, as all isolated RNA was reverse transcribed. Profiled with immunoSEQ multiplex PCR; TCRdb holds only in-frame clones, not every one. The sample has around 690,000 clones; 9.5% to 15% are singletons. Sample: naive CD4+ T cells from blood. These receptors were collected from a man between 25 and 39 years old with type 1 diabetes.

The rearrangement links TRBV6-1 to TRBJ2-3, with D perhaps TRBD2 (6 bases). Germline CDR1 and CDR2: MNHNS and SASEGT. Trimming cost V 2 bases and J 5 bases, with 14 bases left between them. There are 15 residues in the CDR3. The chain's CDR3 is CASSERRVWEDTQYF. The CDR3 coding sequence is TGTGCCAGCAGTGAAAGGAGGGTCTGGGAAGATACGCAGTATTTT.

This chain uses TRBV7-2 with TRBJ1-5; no firm D call. The V end was cut by 6 bases, the J end by 5 bases, with 14 bases between. The germline V gene has CDR1 SGHTA and CDR2 FQGNSA. This CDR3 spans 14 amino acids. CDR3 sequence reads: CASSDTRAHQPQHF. In DNA form, the CDR3 reads TGTGCCAGCAGTGACACCCGGGCCCATCAGCCCCAGCATTTT.

V usage is TRBV11-2 and J usage is TRBJ1-4; 8 bases are shared with TRBD1. Germline loops: CDR1 SGHAT, CDR2 FQNNGV. Trimming took 5 bases from V and 8 from J; bases not matched to a gene: 10. CDR3 length: 15 amino acids. The CDR3 coding sequence is TGTGCCAGCAGCCCTCAAGGACAGGGTGGGGAAAAACTGTTTTTT. This encodes CASSPQGQGGEKLFF. The entire variable domain, with the rest obtained from reference TRBV11-2 and TRBJ1-4, is as follows: EAGVAQSPRYKIIEKRQSVAFWCNPISGHATLYWYQQILGQGPKLLIQFQNNGVVDDSQLPKDRFSAERLKGVDSTLKIQPAKLEDSAVYLCASSPQGQGGEKLFFGSGTQLSVL.

The rearrangement uses TRBV5-4 and TRBJ2-3; 8 bases are a match to TRBD2. V lost 0 bases and J lost 1; bases outside the gene matches: 4. The CDR3 has 16 residues. Germline assignment: CDR1 SGHNT and CDR2 YYREEE (reference sequence). The CDR3: CASSLVVSGGTDTQYF. In nucleotides, the CDR3 is TGTGCCAGCAGCTTGGTTGTTAGCGGGGGCACAGATACGCAGTATTTT.

The chain links TRBV7-6 to TRBJ1-2, with D unclear. The CDR3 totals 14 residues. The germline CDR1 and CDR2 sequences are SGHVS and FNYEAQ. The ends were cut back, 5 bases at V and 2 bases at J, with 12 bases in the middle. Written as DNA, the CDR3 is TGTGCCAGCAGCATCCCCTCGGGCAACTATGGCTACACCTTC. Protein sequence: CASSIPSGNYGYTF.

This rearrangement joins TRBV10-3 to TRBJ2-5, with TRBD1 matching over 7 bases. CDR1 is ENHRY and CDR2 is SYGVKD in the germline V gene. CDR3 length: 14 residues. J lost 2 bases, V lost 2 bases, and 2 bases had no gene match. The CDR3, as DNA: TGTGCCATCAGTGAGCGGGACAGTCAAGAGACCCAGTACTTC. It codes for CAISERDSQETQYF.

V gene TRBV5-1 combines with J gene TRBJ1-1; 8 nucleotides line up with TRBD1. Germline CDR1 and CDR2: SGHRS and YFSETQ. The CDR3 is 15 amino acids. The junction had 5 bases not matched to a gene; V was cut back by 0 bases and J by 4 bases. DNA of the CDR3: TGCGCCAGCAGCTTGGGCGAGACAGGGGTCACTGAAGCTTTCTTT. It translates to CASSLGETGVTEAFF.

The chain employs TRBV7-8 and TRBJ2-3, with 9 positions matching TRBD1. Unmatched junction bases numbered 8, after V lost 3 bases and J lost 4 bases. In germline, CDR1 is SGHVS, CDR2 FQNEAQ. This CDR3 comprises 16 residues. The CDR3 reads CASSLGPGQGPDTQYF. CDR3 nucleotides: TGTGCCAGCAGCTTGGGACCGGGACAGGGTCCAGATACGCAGTATTTT.

This clone came up a few times. The genes are TRBV7-2 and TRBJ2-6; 12 bases map to TRBD2. The CDR3 covers 16 residues. Germline V gene sequence: CDR1 SGHTA, CDR2 FQGNSA. Unmatched junction bases numbered 0, after V lost 4 bases and J lost 2 bases. The CDR3 DNA reads as TGTGCCAGCAGCTGGACTAGCGGGACTGGGGCCAACGTCCTGACTTTC. Its translation: CASSWTSGTGANVLTF.

This chain uses TRBV18 with TRBJ1-2; 7 bases match TRBD1. Germline V gene data show CDR1 as KGHSH and CDR2 as LQKENI. V was clipped by 3 bases and J by 4 bases; unmatched bases: 8. This CDR3 is built from 15 residues. This CDR3 reads CASSPPGQAGYGYTF. In nucleotides, the CDR3 is TGTGCCAGCTCACCGCCCGGACAGGCTGGCTATGGCTACACCTTC.

A few counts support this clone. This chain links TRBV2 with TRBJ1-4; D might be TRBD1 (5 bases). Germline V gene data show CDR1 as SNHLY and CDR2 as FYNNEI. The CDR3 spans 15 residues. The germline V and J ends were trimmed by 5 bases and 8 bases, with 18 bases remaining between them. The CDR3 spells CASSRRGTESEKLFF. CDR3 in DNA: TGTGCCAGCAGTCGAAGGGGCACAGAGTCAGAAAAACTGTTTTTT.

This clone was seen only a few times. The genes are TRBV14 and TRBJ2-1; D may correspond to TRBD1 or TRBD2 (6 bases each). The CDR3 is 16 residues long. Deletions cut 4 bases from V and 10 bases from J, with 23 bases between. The germline V gene has CDR1 SGHDN and CDR2 FVKESK. CDR3 nucleotide sequence: TGTGCCAGCAGCCCCTTCCGGGGGCCCTCGGGTGGAGAGCAGTTCTTC. It specifies CASSPFRGPSGGEQFF.

In this sample, this clone turned up a few times. The V call is TRBV30, the J call TRBJ2-1, with TRBD2 as a possible D gene (5 bases). The CDR3 runs to 13 residues. Trimming took 1 base from V and 11 from J, leaving 15 bases between them. Germline V CDR1 and CDR2: GTSNPN, SVGIG (reference sequence). Here the CDR3 reads CAWSDGVGVKQFF. The CDR3 DNA reads as TGTGCCTGGAGTGATGGGGTGGGAGTGAAGCAGTTCTTC.